This T cell receptor (beta chain) was profiled in a study of beta chain features in type 1 diabetes. The entirety of the isolated RNA underwent reverse transcription, so expressed TCRB transcripts were sequenced. TCRdb's table, derived via immunoSEQ multiplex PCR, lists solely in-frame clones and lacks some. The sample holds tens of thousands of clones, about 66% seen once. Averaging roughly 120 mL, one heparinised blood draw came from each individual donor. Isolation of CD4+ naive, central memory, regulatory and stem cell-like memory cells was achieved by sorting via CD45RO/CCR7/CD25/CD127/CD95/CD27. The V segment lost 4 bases and the J segment 7 bases; nucleotides outside the gene matches: 6. There are 15 residues in the CDR3. From germline, CDR1 is SGHRS and CDR2 YFSETQ. Points from the study as a whole: Type 1 diabetes patients had fewer VDJ junction insertions and more deletions. Across all four CD4+ subsets, people with type 1 diabetes showed modestly shorter TCRB CDR3s.

This clone appeared a few times. Its antigen is currently unknown. This receptor was obtained from a woman aged 18-29 years with type 1 diabetes. The sample taken for sequencing was Tregs from blood. The chain is built from TRBV5-1 and TRBJ2-1; 12 bases align to TRBD1. The CDR3 sequence: CASSRGTGGSNEQFF. The CDR3 DNA reads TGCGCCAGCAGCCGGGGGACAGGGGGCTCTAATGAGCAGTTCTTC.